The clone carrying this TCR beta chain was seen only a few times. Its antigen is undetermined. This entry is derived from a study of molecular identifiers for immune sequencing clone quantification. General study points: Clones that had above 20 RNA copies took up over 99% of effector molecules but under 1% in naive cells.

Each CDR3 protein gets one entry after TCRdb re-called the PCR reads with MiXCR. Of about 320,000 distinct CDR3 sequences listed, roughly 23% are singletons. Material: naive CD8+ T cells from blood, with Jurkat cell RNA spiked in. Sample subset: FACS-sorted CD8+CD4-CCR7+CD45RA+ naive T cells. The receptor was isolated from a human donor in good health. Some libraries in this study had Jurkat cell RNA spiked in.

The CDR3 here is CASSQVAASSYNEQFF. CDR3 in DNA: TGTGCCAGCAGCCAAGTAGCGGCGAGCTCCTACAATGAGCAGTTCTTC. The rearrangement uses TRBV14 and TRBJ2-1, with TRBD2 as a possible D gene (6 bases). This CDR3 has 16 amino acids. Trimming stripped 1 base from V and 0 bases from J, with 10 bases between. The germline gives CDR1 SGHDN, CDR2 FVKESK. Using reference TRBV14 and TRBJ2-1 for the parts outside the CDR3, the full variable domain is EAGVTQFPSHSVIEKGQTVTLRCDPISGHDNLYWYRRVMGKEIKFLLHFVKESKQDESGMPNNRFLAERTGGTYSTLKVQPAELEDSGVYFCASSQVAASSYNEQFFGPGTRLTVL.